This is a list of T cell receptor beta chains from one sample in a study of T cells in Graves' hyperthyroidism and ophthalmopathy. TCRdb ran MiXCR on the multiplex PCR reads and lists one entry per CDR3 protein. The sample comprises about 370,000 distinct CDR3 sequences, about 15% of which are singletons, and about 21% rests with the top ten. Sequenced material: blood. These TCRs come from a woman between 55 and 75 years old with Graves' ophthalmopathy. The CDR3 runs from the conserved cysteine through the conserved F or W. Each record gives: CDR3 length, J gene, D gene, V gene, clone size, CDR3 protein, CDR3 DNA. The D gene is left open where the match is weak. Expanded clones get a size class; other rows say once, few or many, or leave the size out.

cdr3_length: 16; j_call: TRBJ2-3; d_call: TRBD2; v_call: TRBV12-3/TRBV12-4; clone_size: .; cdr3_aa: CASRVGTSGSTDTQYF; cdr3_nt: TGTGCCAGCAGGGTTGGGACTAGCGGGAGCACAGATACGCAGTATTTT
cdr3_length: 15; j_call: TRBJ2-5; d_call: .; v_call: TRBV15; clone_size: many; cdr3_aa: CATSRDRGREETQYF; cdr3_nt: TGTGCCACCAGCAGAGATCGAGGGCGGGAAGAGACCCAGTACTTC
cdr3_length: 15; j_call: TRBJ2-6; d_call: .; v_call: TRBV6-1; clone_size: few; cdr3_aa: CASTHRVSGANVLTF; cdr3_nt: TGTGCCAGCACCCACAGGGTCTCTGGGGCCAACGTCCTGACTTTC
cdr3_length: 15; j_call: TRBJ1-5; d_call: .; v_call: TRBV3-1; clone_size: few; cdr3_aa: CASSQDPGSNQPQHF; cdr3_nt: TGTGCCAGCAGCCAAGACCCGGGGAGCAATCAGCCCCAGCATTTT
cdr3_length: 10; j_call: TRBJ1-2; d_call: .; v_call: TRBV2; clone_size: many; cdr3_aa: CAGGNYGYTF; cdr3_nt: TGTGCCGGTGGAAACTATGGCTACACCTTC
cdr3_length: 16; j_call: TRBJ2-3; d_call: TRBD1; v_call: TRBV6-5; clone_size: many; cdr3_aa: CASSSLDREYADTQYF; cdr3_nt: TGTGCCAGCAGTTCCCTGGACAGGGAATACGCAGATACGCAGTATTTT
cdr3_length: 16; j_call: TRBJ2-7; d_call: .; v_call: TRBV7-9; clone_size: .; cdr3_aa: CASSFSLTGDHYEQYF; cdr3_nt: TGTGCCAGCAGCTTCTCTTTGACAGGAGACCACTACGAGCAGTACTTC
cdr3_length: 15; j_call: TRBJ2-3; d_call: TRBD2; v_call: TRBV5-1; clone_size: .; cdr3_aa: CASRLAGGVTDTQYF; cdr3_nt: TGCGCCAGCAGACTAGCGGGAGGGGTCACAGATACGCAGTATTTT
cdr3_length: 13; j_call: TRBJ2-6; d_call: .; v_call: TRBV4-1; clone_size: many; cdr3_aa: CASRGSGANVLTF; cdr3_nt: TGCGCCAGCAGGGGCTCTGGGGCCAACGTCCTGACTTTC
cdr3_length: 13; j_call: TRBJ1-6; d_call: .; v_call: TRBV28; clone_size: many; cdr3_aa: CASSLSGPSSLHF; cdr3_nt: TGTGCCAGCAGTTTATCGGGCCCTTCGTCCCTCCACTTT
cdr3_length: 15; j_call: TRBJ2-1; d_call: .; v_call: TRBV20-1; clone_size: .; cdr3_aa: CSAAKTGPFSNEQFF; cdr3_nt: TGCAGTGCCGCTAAGACAGGTCCCTTTTCTAATGAGCAGTTCTTC
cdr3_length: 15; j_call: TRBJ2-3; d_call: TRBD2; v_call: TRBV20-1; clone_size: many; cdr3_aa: CSAREGLAGVGTQYF; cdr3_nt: TGCAGTGCTAGAGAAGGGCTAGCGGGAGTGGGGACGCAGTATTTT
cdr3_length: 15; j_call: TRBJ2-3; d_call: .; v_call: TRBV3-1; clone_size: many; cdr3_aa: CASSLRGRPPNTQYF; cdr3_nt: TGTGCCAGCAGCCTTCGGGGACGGCCCCCGAATACGCAGTATTTT
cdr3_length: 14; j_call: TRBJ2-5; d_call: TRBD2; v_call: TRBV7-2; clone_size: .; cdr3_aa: CASSPGTSVETQYF; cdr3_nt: TGTGCCAGCAGTCCCGGGACTAGTGTTGAGACCCAGTACTTC
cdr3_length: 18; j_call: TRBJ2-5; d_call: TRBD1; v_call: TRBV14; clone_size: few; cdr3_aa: CASSQDRGNGPHGGTQYF; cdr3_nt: TGTGCCAGCAGCCAAGACAGGGGGAACGGCCCACACGGAGGGACCCAGTACTTC